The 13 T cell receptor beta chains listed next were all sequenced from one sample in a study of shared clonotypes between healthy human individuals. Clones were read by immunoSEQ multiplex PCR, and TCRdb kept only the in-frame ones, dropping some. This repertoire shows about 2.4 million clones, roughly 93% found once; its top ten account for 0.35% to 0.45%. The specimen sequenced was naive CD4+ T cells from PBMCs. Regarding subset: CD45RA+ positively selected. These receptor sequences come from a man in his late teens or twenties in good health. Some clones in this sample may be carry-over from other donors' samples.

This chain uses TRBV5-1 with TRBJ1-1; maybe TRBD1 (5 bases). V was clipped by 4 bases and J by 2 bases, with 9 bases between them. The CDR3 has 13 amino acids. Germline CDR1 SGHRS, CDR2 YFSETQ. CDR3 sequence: CASSQTVNTEAFF. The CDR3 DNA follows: TGCGCCAGCAGCCAGACAGTTAACACTGAAGCTTTCTTT. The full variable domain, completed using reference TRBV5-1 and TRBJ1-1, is KAGVTQTPRYLIKTRGQQVTLSCSPISGHRSVSWYQQTPGQGLQFLFEYFSETQRNKGNFPGRFSGRQFSNSRSEMNVSTLELGDSALYLCASSQTVNTEAFFGQGTRLTVV.

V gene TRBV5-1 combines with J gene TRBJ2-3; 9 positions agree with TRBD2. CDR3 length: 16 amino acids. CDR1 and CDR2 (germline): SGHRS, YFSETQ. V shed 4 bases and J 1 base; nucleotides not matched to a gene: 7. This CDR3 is CASSATSGAGTDTQYF. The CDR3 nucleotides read TGCGCCAGCAGCGCGACTAGCGGAGCAGGCACAGATACGCAGTATTTT.

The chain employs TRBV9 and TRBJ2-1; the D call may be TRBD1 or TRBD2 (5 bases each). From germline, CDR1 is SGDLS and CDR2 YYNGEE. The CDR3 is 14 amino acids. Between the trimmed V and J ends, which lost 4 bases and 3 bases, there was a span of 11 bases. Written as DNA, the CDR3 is TGTGCCAGCAGCCTGGGGGAACTCTACAATGAGCAGTTCTTC. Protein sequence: CASSLGELYNEQFF.

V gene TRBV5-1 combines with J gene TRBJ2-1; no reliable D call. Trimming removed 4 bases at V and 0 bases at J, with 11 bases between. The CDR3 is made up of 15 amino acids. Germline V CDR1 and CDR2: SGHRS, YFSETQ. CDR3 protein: CASSQERSSYNEQFF. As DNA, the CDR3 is TGCGCCAGCAGCCAGGAACGGAGCTCCTACAATGAGCAGTTCTTC.

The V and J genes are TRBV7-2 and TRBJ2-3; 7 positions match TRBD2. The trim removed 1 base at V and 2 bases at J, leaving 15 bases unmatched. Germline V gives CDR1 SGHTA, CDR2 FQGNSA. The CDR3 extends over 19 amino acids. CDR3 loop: CASSLVFGDQGLNTDTQYF. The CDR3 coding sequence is TGTGCCAGCAGCTTAGTGTTTGGAGACCAGGGACTAAACACAGATACGCAGTATTTT.

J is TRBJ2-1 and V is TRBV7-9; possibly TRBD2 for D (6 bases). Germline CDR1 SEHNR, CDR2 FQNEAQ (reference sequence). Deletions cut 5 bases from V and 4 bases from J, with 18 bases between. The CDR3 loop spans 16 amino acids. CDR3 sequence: CASSGPGRTLYNEQFF. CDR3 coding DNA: TGTGCCAGCAGCGGTCCTGGGAGGACCCTTTACAATGAGCAGTTCTTC.

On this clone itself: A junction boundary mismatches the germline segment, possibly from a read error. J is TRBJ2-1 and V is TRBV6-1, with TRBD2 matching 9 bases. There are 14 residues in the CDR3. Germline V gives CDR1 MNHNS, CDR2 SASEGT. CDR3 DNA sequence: TGTGCCAGCAGTGAAGGAGGACTAGCGCCCGAGCGGTTCTTC. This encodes CASSEGGLAPERFF.

The CDR3 is CSVARATDTQYF. The CDR3 DNA reads as TGCAGCGTTGCCAGGGCCACAGATACGCAGTATTTT. The V call is TRBV29-1, the J call TRBJ2-3; D perhaps matches TRBD1 (5 bases). The CDR3 contains 12 residues. The V gene's germline CDR1 is SQVTM and CDR2 ANQGSEA. Trimming pared 4 bases from V and 2 bases from J, leaving 7 bases between.

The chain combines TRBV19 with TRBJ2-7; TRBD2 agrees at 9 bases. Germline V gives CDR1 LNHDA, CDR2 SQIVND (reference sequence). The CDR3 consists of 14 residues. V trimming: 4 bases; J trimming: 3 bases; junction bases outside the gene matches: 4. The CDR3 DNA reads TGTGCCAGTAGTAGCGGGAGGGCTCTCTACGAGCAGTACTTC. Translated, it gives CASSSGRALYEQYF.

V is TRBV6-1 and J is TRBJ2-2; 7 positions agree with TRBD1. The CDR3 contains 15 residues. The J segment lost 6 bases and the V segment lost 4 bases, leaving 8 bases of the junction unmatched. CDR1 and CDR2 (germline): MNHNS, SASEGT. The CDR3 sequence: CASSGQGQVPGELFF. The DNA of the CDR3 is TGTGCCAGCAGTGGGCAAGGACAGGTCCCCGGGGAGCTGTTTTTT.

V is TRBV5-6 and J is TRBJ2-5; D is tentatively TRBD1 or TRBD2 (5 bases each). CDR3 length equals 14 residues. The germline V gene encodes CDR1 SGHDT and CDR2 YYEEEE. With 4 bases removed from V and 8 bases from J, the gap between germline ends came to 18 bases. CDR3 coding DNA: TGTGCCAGCAGCAGAGGGGCCCTAATGGTAACCCAGTACTTC. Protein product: CASSRGALMVTQYF.

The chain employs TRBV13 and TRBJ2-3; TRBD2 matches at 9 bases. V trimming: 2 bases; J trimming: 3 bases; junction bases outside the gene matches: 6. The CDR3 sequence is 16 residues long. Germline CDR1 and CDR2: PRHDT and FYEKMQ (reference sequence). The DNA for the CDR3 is TGTGCCAGCAGCTTATTCGGCGGGAGGGGGACAGATACGCAGTATTTT. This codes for CASSLFGGRGTDTQYF.

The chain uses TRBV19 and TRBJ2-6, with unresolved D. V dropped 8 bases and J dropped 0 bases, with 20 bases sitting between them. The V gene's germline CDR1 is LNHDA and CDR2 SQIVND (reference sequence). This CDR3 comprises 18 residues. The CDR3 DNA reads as TGTGCCAGTCTGTCGACCCGCCGATTCAGCTCTGGGGCCAACGTCCTGACTTTC. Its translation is CASLSTRRFSSGANVLTF.